This T cell receptor beta chain was recovered during a study of blood T cell repertoires in COVID-19. Only in-frame clones appear in the TCRdb table, and some are missing; sequencing was by immunoSEQ multiplex PCR. The data contain approximately 85,000 clones, roughly 90% of them singletons. The sequencing sample was made of peripheral blood. The TCR sequence derives from a man in his forties or fifties with acute or convalescent COVID-19.

CDR3 loop: CATSRDPGIGNTIYF. In DNA form, the CDR3 reads TGTGCCACCAGCAGAGATCCGGGGATCGGAAACACCATATATTTT. This chain links TRBV15 with TRBJ1-3, with D unclear. Trimming stripped 0 bases from V and 4 bases from J, with 10 bases between. The CDR3 is 15 residues long. Germline V CDR1 and CDR2: LNHNV, YYDKDF (reference sequence). Together with reference TRBV15 and TRBJ1-3, the CDR3 gives the full variable domain: DAMVIQNPRYQVTQFGKPVTLSCSQTLNHNVMYWYQQKSSQAPKLLFHYYDKDFNNEADTPDNFQSRRPNTSFCFLDIRSPGLGDTAMYLCATSRDPGIGNTIYFGEGSWLTVV.